This T cell receptor beta chain came from a study of PD-1 blockade in mismatch repair-deficient tumors. Study observations and caveats: Tumor-resident clones, often undetectable pretreatment in blood, expanded then contracted after pembrolizumab.

V lost 0 bases to trimming and J lost 7 bases; unmatched junction nucleotides: 7. The CDR3 is 16 amino acids. The germline V gene has CDR1 MNHEY and CDR2 SVGAGI. As for this clone: Its cognate antigen is unknown.

Only in-frame clones appear in the TCRdb table, and some are missing; sequencing was by immunoSEQ multiplex PCR. The data contain about 22,000 clones, 84% of them singletons. This receptor was taken from an adult with mismatch repair-deficient cancer. Source: peripheral blood, taken 2 weeks after starting pembrolizumab. The J gene is TRBJ2-1, the V gene TRBV6-5; 9 bases line up with TRBD1. The CDR3 sequence: CASSYSGTGSGNEQFF. The DNA of the CDR3 is TGTGCCAGCAGTTACTCCGGGACAGGGTCCGGTAATGAGCAGTTCTTC.